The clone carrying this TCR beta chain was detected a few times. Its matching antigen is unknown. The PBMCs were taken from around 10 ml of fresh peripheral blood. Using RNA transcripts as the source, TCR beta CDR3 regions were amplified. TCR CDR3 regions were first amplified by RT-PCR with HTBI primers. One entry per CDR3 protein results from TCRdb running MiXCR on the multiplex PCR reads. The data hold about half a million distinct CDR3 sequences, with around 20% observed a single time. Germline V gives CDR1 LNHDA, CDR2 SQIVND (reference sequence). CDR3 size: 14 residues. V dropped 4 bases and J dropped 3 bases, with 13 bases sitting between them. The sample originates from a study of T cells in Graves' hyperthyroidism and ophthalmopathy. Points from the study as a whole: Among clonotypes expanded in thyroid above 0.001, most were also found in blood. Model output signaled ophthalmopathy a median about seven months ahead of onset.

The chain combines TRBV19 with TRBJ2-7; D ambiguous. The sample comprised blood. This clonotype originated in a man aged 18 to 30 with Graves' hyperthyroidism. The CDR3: CASSSAGRNYEQYF. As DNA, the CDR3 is TGTGCCAGTAGTAGCGCTGGACGGAACTACGAGCAGTACTTC.